Listed here are 20 T cell receptor beta chains from one sample, sequenced in a study of T cell clonality in common variable immunodeficiency. Here immunoSEQ multiplex PCR was the method, and the copy in TCRdb shows in-frame clones only, minus some. The sample is made up of around 55,000 clones, none counted only once. Sequenced material: peripheral blood mononuclear cells. These receptors originate from a person between 18 and 75 years old in good health.

At least ten counts were recorded for this clone. Read data end 3 residues before the CDR3 end; the end is taken from the germline J gene. V is TRBV19 and J is TRBJ2-1; 12 nucleotides line up with TRBD2. The CDR3 has 14 residues. Germline CDR1 and CDR2: LNHDA and SQIVND (reference sequence). Trimming took 9 bases from V and 4 from J; bases not matched to a gene: 4. The covered CDR3 bases are TGTGCCAGCACAACTAGCGGGGGGTACAATGAG. Encoded protein: CASTTSGGYNE. From start to end, the CDR3 is CASTTSGGYNEQFF.

As to this clone: One end of the junction is discordant with germline, which a read error may explain. Coverage ceases 3 residues before the CDR3 finishes, and the germline J gene fills in the end. The chain has TRBV7-7 and TRBJ2-7; 12 nucleotides line up with TRBD2. From germline, CDR1 is SSHAT and CDR2 FNYEAQ (reference sequence). This CDR3 is built from 14 residues. CDR3 in amino acids: CASSPSGREYEQYF. Incomplete CDR3 DNA: TGTGCTAGCAGCCCTAGCGGGAGGGAATACGAG.

This clone was seen a few times. Coverage ceases 3 residues before the CDR3 finishes, and the germline J gene fills in the end. This chain connects TRBV10-2 to TRBJ2-7; 8 bases align to TRBD1. Germline V lookup: CDR1 WSHSY, CDR2 SAAADI. This CDR3 region has 15 residues. The trim removed 8 bases at V and 2 bases at J, leaving 11 bases unmatched. CDR3 residues: CASAQAGQVPYEQYF. The CDR3 DNA, read in part, is TGCGCCAGCGCCCAGGCGGGACAGGTCCCCTACGAG.

Many counts were recorded for this clone. CDR3 residues: CASSWERGGNQPQHF. The part of the CDR3 DNA that was read is TGTGCCAGTAGCTGGGAAAGGGGAGGCAATCAGCCC. The genes are TRBV19 and TRBJ1-5; D perhaps matches TRBD1 (5 bases). The CDR3 end falls 3 residues outside the read, so it is completed with the germline J gene. This CDR3 is built from 15 residues. V lost 6 bases, J lost 2 bases, and 14 bases lay in between. Looked up from germline, CDR1 is LNHDA and CDR2 is SQIVND (reference sequence).

As for this clone: The read terminates 3 residues before the CDR3 end, so the remaining end is supplied by the germline J gene. The chain couples TRBV20-1 to TRBJ1-2, with TRBD1 matching over 7 bases. There are 14 residues in the CDR3. Germline trimming cut 5 bases from V and 3 bases from J; bases unmatched to any gene: 9. The germline CDR1 and CDR2 sequences are DFQATT and SNEGSKA (reference sequence). The CDR3 bases that were read are TGCAGTGCTGGTTCGGGCAGGGGGGACTATGGC. This encodes CSAGSGRGDYG. The CDR3 in its entirety is CSAGSGRGDYGYTF.

This clone was observed at least ten times. The read halts 3 residues ahead of the CDR3 end, with the missing end drawn from the germline J gene. This chain joins TRBV10-3 and TRBJ1-2; a weak D match, TRBD1 (6 bases). Germline V gives CDR1 ENHRY, CDR2 SYGVKD. This CDR3 contains 14 residues. The V and J ends lost 6 bases and 3 bases respectively, with 14 bases between them. The part of the CDR3 DNA that was read is TGTGCCATCAGCGAGGGGGGGGAATACTATGGC. Translated, it gives CAISEGGEYYG. The complete CDR3 sequence is CAISEGGEYYGYTF.

The sample holds many counts of this clone. The CDR3 end falls 3 residues outside the read, so it is completed with the germline J gene. V gene TRBV5-1 combines with J gene TRBJ1-1; D may be TRBD1 (5 bases). Germline-derived CDR1 and CDR2 are SGHRS and YFSETQ. This CDR3 contains 13 residues. The CDR3 reads CASSSLGGEGAFF. CDR3 DNA, as far as it was read: TGCGCCAGCAGCTCACTCGGGGGGGAAGGG. Combining the CDR3 with reference TRBV5-1 and TRBJ1-1 gives the whole variable domain KAGVTQTPRYLIKTRGQQVTLSCSPISGHRSVSWYQQTPGQGLQFLFEYFSETQRNKGNFPGRFSGRQFSNSRSEMNVSTLELGDSALYLCASSSLGGEGAFFGQGTRLTVV.

This clone has at least ten counts. The read comes to an end 3 residues before the CDR3 does, leaving the germline J gene to fill in the end. The gene calls are TRBV19 and TRBJ2-7, with 8 bases matching TRBD2. Trimming cost V 5 bases and J 6 bases; bases outside gene matches: 9. CDR1 and CDR2 from the germline V gene are LNHDA and SQIVND (reference sequence). The CDR3 has 14 amino acids. The CDR3: CASSYGGALLEQYF. The CDR3 bases that were read are TGTGCCAGTAGTTACGGGGGGGCTCTCCTCGAG.

Comments on this clone: Sequencing ends 3 residues short of the CDR3 end; the germline J gene provides the rest. The chain joins TRBV7-9 to TRBJ2-7, with D hard to call. This CDR3 comprises 12 residues. V was cut by 3 bases and J by 3 bases, with 6 bases left in between. Germline values: CDR1 SEHNR, CDR2 FQNEAQ (reference sequence). The CDR3: CASSFVGYEQYF. Partial CDR3 DNA: TGTGCCAGCAGCTTCGTCGGCTACGAG.

This clone has at least ten counts. The read ends 3 residues shy of where the CDR3 ends; the end is completed using the germline J gene. The chain carries TRBV12-3 or TRBV12-4 and TRBJ2-1; D tentatively fits TRBD1 or TRBD2 (5 bases each). This CDR3 contains 14 residues. V was clipped by 2 bases and J by 9 bases, with 14 bases between them. The covered CDR3 bases are TGTGCCAGCAGTTTACTACAGGAGGCGCCTGAG. Its protein is CASSLLQEAPE. The complete CDR3 sequence is CASSLLQEAPEQFF.

This clone was seen more than once but under ten times. Coverage ceases 3 residues before the CDR3 finishes, and the germline J gene fills in the end. The chain has TRBV7-6 and TRBJ1-5, with TRBD1 matching over 8 bases. CDR1 SGHVS and CDR2 FNYEAQ come from the germline V gene. The CDR3 has 15 amino acids. Losses at the gene ends were 1 base for V and 4 bases for J; bases not matched to a gene: 3. The CDR3 bases that were read are TGTGCCAGCAGCTTAGGACAGGGGTTAAATCAGCCC. Translated: CASSLGQGLNQP. The full CDR3 protein is CASSLGQGLNQPQHF.

In the case of this clone: The sequence runs out 3 residues before the end of the CDR3; the remainder is reconstructed from the germline J gene. The V call is TRBV19, the J call TRBJ1-2; a possible D gene is TRBD1 (6 bases). Looked up from germline, CDR1 is LNHDA and CDR2 is SQIVND (reference sequence). This CDR3 is built from 14 residues. The covered CDR3 bases are TGTGCCAGTAGTATCCACAGGGCTGACGACGAC. It is translated as CASSIHRADDD. The CDR3 reads in full as CASSIHRADDDYTF.

A few counts support this clone. The CDR3 goes on 3 residues after the read ends, and that part is filled in from the germline J gene. The V and J genes are TRBV7-9 and TRBJ2-2; 7 bases are shared with TRBD2. This CDR3 comprises 14 residues. Germline V gene lookup returns CDR1 SEHNR and CDR2 FQNEAQ (reference sequence). CDR3 residues: CASSLGGLAEKLFF. The sequenced part of the CDR3 DNA is TGTGCCAGCAGCCTCGGGGGGTTAGCTGAAAAG.

This clone appeared many times. The CDR3 is cut off 3 residues early in the read; its end comes from the germline J gene. The chain employs TRBV5-1 and TRBJ2-7, with D maybe TRBD2 (6 bases). The germline gives CDR1 SGHRS, CDR2 YFSETQ. V dropped 5 bases and J dropped 1 base, with 19 bases sitting between them. The CDR3 runs 16 residues. Partial CDR3 DNA: TGCGCCAGCAGGATCTCTATGGGGGGAGTATCCTACGAG. As protein: CASRISMGGVSYE. The whole CDR3 region reads CASRISMGGVSYEQYF.

This clone was picked up many times. The read terminates 3 residues ahead of where the CDR3 ends, so the germline J gene completes it. V gene TRBV20-1 combines with J gene TRBJ2-2; D remains ambiguous. The CDR3 sequence is 13 residues long. From germline, CDR1 is DFQATT and CDR2 SNEGSKA (reference sequence). CDR3 region: CSARRDIDSPLFF. The CDR3 bases that were read are TGCAGTGCTAGGCGAGACATAGATTCACCG.

This clone occurred many times. The read finishes 3 residues shy of the CDR3 end, and the germline J gene is used to complete it. The rearrangement links TRBV20-1 to TRBJ1-2; TRBD1 might be the D (5 bases). CDR1 is DFQATT, CDR2 SNEGSKA, per germline (reference sequence). V lost 1 base and J lost 2, with 8 bases in between. The CDR3 spans 13 residues. CDR3 DNA (partial): TGCAGTGCTAGAGCGACAGCCAACTATGGC. It is translated as CSARATANYG. The CDR3 in full is CSARATANYGYTF.

At least ten counts were recorded for this clone. The read finishes 3 residues shy of the CDR3 end, and the germline J gene is used to complete it. The chain recombines TRBV18 with TRBJ2-1, with D maybe TRBD2 (6 bases). Trimming pared 3 bases from V and 5 bases from J, leaving 8 bases between. The CDR3 runs to 13 residues. Germline V gene data show CDR1 as KGHSH and CDR2 as LQKENI. The CDR3 sequence is CASSPGGDNEQFF. The part of the CDR3 DNA that was read is TGTGCCAGCTCACCCGGAGGGGACAATGAG.

This clone was observed at least ten times. Sequencing ends 3 residues short of the CDR3 end; the germline J gene provides the rest. V usage is TRBV5-4 and J usage is TRBJ2-7; the D is unclear. Germline lookup yields CDR1 SGHNT and CDR2 YYREEE (reference sequence). The CDR3 has 15 amino acids. Trimming shortened V by 6 bases and J by 0 bases, and 16 bases separated the two germline ends. The part of the CDR3 DNA that was read is TGTGCCAGCACCCCGAGGTCGAGTTCCTCCTACGAG. Protein sequence: CASTPRSSSSYE. The CDR3 as a whole reads CASTPRSSSSYEQYF.

For this clone: Sequencing ends 3 residues short of the CDR3 end; the germline J gene provides the rest. The chain has TRBV20-1 and TRBJ2-1; 10 positions agree with TRBD2. Germline values: CDR1 DFQATT, CDR2 SNEGSKA (reference sequence). The CDR3 totals 15 residues. The trim removed 3 bases at V and 7 bases at J, leaving 9 bases unmatched. CDR3 sequence reads: CSASGASGSINEQFF. The covered CDR3 bases are TGCAGTGCTAGTGGGGCTAGCGGGAGTATTAATGAG.

This clone turned up a few times. The read ends 3 residues early relative to the CDR3; the germline J gene fills the gap. V gene TRBV20-1 combines with J gene TRBJ2-3, with TRBD1 as a possible D gene (6 bases). This CDR3 has 15 amino acids. Germline-derived CDR1 and CDR2 are DFQATT and SNEGSKA (reference sequence). The CDR3 region is CSARPQSGSGQPQYF. The covered CDR3 bases are TGCAGTGCTAGGCCGCAGTCAGGGTCTGGACAGCCG.